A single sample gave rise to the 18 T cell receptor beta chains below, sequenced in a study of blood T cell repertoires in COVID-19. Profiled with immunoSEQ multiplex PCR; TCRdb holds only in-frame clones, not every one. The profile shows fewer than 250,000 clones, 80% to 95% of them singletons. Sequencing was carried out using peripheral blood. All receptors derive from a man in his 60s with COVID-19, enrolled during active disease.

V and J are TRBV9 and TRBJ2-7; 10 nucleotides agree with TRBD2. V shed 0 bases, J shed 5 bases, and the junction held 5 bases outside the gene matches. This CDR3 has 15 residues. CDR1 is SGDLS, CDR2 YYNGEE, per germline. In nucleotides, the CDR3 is TGTGCCAGCAGCGTAGGAAGCGGGGGGGGCCACGAGCAGTACTTC. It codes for CASSVGSGGGHEQYF.

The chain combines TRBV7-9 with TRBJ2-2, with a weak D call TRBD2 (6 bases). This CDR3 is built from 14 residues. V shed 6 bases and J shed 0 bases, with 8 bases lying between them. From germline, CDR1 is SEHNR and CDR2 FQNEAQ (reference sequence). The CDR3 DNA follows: TGTGCCAGCAGGCGGGACGCGAACACCGGGGAGCTGTTTTTT. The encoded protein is CASRRDANTGELFF.

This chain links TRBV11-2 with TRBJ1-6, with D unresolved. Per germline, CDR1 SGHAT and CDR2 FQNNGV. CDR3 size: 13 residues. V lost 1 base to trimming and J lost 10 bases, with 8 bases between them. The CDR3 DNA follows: TGTGCCAGCAGCTTAGGAGAGGCGTCACCCCTCCACTTT. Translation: CASSLGEASPLHF.

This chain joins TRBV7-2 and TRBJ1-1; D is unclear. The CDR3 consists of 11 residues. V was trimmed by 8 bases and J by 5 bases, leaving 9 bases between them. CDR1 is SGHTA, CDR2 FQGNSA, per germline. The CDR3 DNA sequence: TGTGCCAGCCGGCGGGGAACTGAAGCTTTCTTT. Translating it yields CASRRGTEAFF.

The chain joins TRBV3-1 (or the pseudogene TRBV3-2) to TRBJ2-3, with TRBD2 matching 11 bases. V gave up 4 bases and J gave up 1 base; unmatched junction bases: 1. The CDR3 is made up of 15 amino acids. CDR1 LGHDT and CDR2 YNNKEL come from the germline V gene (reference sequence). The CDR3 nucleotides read TGTGCCAGCAGCCCGACTAGCGGGGGCACAGATACGCAGTATTTT. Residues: CASSPTSGGTDTQYF.

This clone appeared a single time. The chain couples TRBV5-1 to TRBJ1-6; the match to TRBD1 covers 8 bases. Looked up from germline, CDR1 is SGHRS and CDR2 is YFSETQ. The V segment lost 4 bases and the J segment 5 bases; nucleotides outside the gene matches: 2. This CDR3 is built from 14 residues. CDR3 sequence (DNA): TGCGCCAGCAGCGCACAGGGGGATAATTCACCCCTCCACTTT. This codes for CASSAQGDNSPLHF. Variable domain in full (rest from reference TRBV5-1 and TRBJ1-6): KAGVTQTPRYLIKTRGQQVTLSCSPISGHRSVSWYQQTPGQGLQFLFEYFSETQRNKGNFPGRFSGRQFSNSRSEMNVSTLELGDSALYLCASSAQGDNSPLHFGNGTRLTVT.

Written as DNA, the CDR3 is TGTGCCAGCAGGGGAACTAGCGCTTGGGAGACCCAGTACTTC. It codes for CASRGTSAWETQYF. V usage is TRBV11-2 and J usage is TRBJ2-5; 7 bases fit TRBD2. CDR3 length: 14 residues. The germline V gene has CDR1 SGHAT and CDR2 FQNNGV. J lost 5 bases, V lost 6 bases, and 9 bases had no gene match.

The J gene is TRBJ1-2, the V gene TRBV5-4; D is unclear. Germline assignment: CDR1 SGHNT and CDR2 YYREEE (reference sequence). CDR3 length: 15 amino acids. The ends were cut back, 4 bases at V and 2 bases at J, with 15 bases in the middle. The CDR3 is CASSPERTVNYGYTF. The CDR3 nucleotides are TGTGCCAGCAGCCCAGAGCGAACCGTAAACTATGGCTACACCTTC.

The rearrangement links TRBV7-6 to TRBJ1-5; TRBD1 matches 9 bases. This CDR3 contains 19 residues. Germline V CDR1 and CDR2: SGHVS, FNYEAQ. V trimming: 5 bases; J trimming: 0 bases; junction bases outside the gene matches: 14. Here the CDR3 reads CASSRRKNRGRNSNQPQHF. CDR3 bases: TGTGCCAGCAGCAGAAGAAAAAACAGGGGGCGGAATAGCAATCAGCCCCAGCATTTT.

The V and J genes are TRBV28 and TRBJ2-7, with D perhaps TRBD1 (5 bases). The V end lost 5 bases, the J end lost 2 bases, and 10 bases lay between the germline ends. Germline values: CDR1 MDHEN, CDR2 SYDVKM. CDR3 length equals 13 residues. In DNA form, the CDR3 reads TGTGCCAGCAGTCTACCGACAGCCTACGAGCAGTACTTC. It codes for CASSLPTAYEQYF.

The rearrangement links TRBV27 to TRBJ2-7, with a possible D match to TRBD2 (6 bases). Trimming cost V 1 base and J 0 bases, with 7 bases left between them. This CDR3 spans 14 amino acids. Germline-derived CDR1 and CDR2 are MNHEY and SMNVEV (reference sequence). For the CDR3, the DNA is TGTGCCAGCAGTTTATTTAGCGGCTCCTACGAGCAGTACTTC. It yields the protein CASSLFSGSYEQYF.

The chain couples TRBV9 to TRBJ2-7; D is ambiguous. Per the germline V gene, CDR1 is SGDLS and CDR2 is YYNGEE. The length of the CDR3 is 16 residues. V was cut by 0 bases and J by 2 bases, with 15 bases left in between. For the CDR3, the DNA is TGTGCCAGCAGCGTAGCTCCTGTGCCAGATACCTACGAGCAGTACTTC. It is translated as CASSVAPVPDTYEQYF.

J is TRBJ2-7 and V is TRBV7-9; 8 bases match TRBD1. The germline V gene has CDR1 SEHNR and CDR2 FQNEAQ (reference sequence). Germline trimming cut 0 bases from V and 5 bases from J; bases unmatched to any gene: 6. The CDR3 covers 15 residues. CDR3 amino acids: CASSLAGTGFHEQYF. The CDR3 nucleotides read TGTGCCAGCAGCTTAGCCGGGACAGGTTTCCACGAGCAGTACTTC.

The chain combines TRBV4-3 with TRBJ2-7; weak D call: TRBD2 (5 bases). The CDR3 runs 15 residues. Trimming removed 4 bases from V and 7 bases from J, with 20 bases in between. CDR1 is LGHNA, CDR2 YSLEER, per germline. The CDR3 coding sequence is TGCGCCAGCAGCCCCGAGACGTTAGGGTCGGGGGAGCAGTACTTC. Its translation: CASSPETLGSGEQYF.

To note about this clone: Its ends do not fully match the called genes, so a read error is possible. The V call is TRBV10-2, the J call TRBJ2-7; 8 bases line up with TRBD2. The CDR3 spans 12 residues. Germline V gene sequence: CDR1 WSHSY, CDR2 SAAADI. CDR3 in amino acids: CARVAGSCEQYF. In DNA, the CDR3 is TGCGCCAGGGTAGCGGGGTCCTGCGAGCAGTACTTC.

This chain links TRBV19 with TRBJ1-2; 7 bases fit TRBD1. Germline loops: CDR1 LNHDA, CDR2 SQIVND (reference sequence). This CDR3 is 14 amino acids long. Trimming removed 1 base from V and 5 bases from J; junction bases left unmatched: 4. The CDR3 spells CASSIAPTGYGYTF. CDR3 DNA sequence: TGTGCCAGTAGTATAGCTCCGACAGGGTATGGCTACACCTTC.

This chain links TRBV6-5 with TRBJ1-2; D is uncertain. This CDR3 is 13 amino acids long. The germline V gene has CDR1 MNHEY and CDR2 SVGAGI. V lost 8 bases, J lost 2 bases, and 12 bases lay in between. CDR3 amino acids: CASRFQRNYGYTF. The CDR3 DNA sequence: TGTGCCAGCCGTTTTCAGCGGAACTATGGCTACACCTTC.

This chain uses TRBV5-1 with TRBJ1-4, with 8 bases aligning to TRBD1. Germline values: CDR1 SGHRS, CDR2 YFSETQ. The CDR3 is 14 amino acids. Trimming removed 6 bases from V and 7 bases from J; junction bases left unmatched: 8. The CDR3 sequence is CASKAGTGGEKLFF. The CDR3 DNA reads TGCGCCAGCAAGGCGGGGACAGGCGGTGAAAAACTGTTTTTT.